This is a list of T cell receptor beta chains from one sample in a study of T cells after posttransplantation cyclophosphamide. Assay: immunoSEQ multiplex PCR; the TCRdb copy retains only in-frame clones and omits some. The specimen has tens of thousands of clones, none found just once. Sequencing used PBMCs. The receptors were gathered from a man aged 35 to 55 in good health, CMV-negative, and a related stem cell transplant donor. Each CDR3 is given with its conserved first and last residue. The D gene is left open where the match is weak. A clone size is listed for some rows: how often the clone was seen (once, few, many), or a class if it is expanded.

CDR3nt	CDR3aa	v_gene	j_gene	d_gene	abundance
TGTGCCAGCAGTTTGTTCTGGGACATTAGCAATCAGCCCCAGCATTTT	CASSLFWDISNQPQHF	TRBV27	TRBJ1-5	-	many
TGTGCCAGCAACTCGAACACCGGGGAGCTGTTTTTT	CASNSNTGELFF	TRBV7-9	TRBJ2-2	-	many
TGTGCCAGTAGTAACCACAGGGGGCCTAATCAGCCCCAGCATTTT	CASSNHRGPNQPQHF	TRBV19	TRBJ1-5	TRBD1	many
TGTGCCAGCAGGCCTGGGGGGGCGGAATCCTATAATTCACCCCTCCACTTT	CASRPGGAESYNSPLHF	TRBV28	TRBJ1-6	-	-
TGTGCCAGCAGTCCCCGACTAGCGGGGAGGAATGAGCAGTTCTTC	CASSPRLAGRNEQFF	TRBV27	TRBJ2-1	TRBD2	many
TGTGCCCTGGGACTAGCGGGGATCGGCGGCACCGGGGAGCTGTTTTTT	CALGLAGIGGTGELFF	TRBV30	TRBJ2-2	TRBD2	many
TGTGCCAGCAGTAGCAGGGCATTGTTCACTGAAGCTTTCTTT	CASSSRALFTEAFF	TRBV6-5	TRBJ1-1	-	many
TGTGCCAGCAGCTTAGAGGCCGGGGGGATATACACTGAAGCTTTCTTT	CASSLEAGGIYTEAFF	TRBV7-6	TRBJ1-1	-	many
TGTGCCAGCAGTTTATTTTATAGCGGGAGTTATGATAATGAGCAGTTCTTC	CASSLFYSGSYDNEQFF	TRBV27	TRBJ2-1	TRBD2	many
TGTGCCAGCAGTTCTCAGTGGCCGGGCACTGAAGCTTTCTTT	CASSSQWPGTEAFF	TRBV27	TRBJ1-1	-	many
TGCAGCGTTGACCTGGGACAGGGAACTTTCTTT	CSVDLGQGTFF	TRBV29-1	TRBJ1-1	TRBD1	many
TGTGCCAGCAGCCTACGGGACAGGGGGACCTATGGCTACACCTTC	CASSLRDRGTYGYTF	TRBV7-9	TRBJ1-2	TRBD1	many
TGTGCCTCCCGACACGGGAACACTGAAGCTTTCTTT	CASRHGNTEAFF	TRBV19	TRBJ1-1	-	many
TGCGCCAGCAGCCAGAACGTAGGGGCGGAGGGAGGCTACACCTTC	CASSQNVGAEGGYTF	TRBV4-1	TRBJ1-2	-	many
TGTGCCAGCTCACCAGGCAGAAACACTGAAGCTTTCTTT	CASSPGRNTEAFF	TRBV18	TRBJ1-1	-	many
TGTGCCAGCAGTCGACCGGGACTAGGCCACAATGAGCAGTTCTTC	CASSRPGLGHNEQFF	TRBV27	TRBJ2-1	TRBD2	many
TGTGCCAGCAGCCCTCTAGCGGAAAGCTCCTACAATGAGCAGTTCTTC	CASSPLAESSYNEQFF	TRBV28	TRBJ2-1	TRBD2	many
TGCAGCGTTTCAGCGGGAGGGTTCACAGATACGCAGTATTTT	CSVSAGGFTDTQYF	TRBV29-1	TRBJ2-3	TRBD2	many
TGTGCCAGCAGTCAGTACTACGAGCAGTACTTC	CASSQYYEQYF	TRBV25-1	TRBJ2-7	-	-
TGTGCCAGCAGCTTGTCGGATACGCAGTATTTT	CASSLSDTQYF	TRBV5-4	TRBJ2-3	-	many
TGTGCCAGCAGTATAGGGGGACACCCCAGCGCCCGACGTAGTGAGCAGTTCTTC	CASSIGGHPSARRSEQFF	TRBV28	TRBJ2-1	-	many
TGCGCCAGCAGCGTTACAGGGGGCATGGATGAAAAACTGTTTTTT	CASSVTGGMDEKLFF	TRBV5-1	TRBJ1-4	TRBD1	many
TGTGCCAGCAGCACACTAGCGGGAGGATTCTACGAGCAGTACTTC	CASSTLAGGFYEQYF	TRBV28	TRBJ2-7	TRBD2	many
TGTGCCAGCAGCCCCCCGGGTGGGCAGGGGGCAACAGATACGCAGTATTTT	CASSPPGGQGATDTQYF	TRBV9	TRBJ2-3	TRBD1	many